These 16 T cell receptor beta chains came from one sample sequenced in a study of circulating CD8 cells and anti-PD-1 response in melanoma. Sorting of live CD3+CD8+TCRalphabeta+ cells by PD-1 and/or TIGIT gave four subsets. Each library started from 15 ng of total RNA using the QIAseq Immune Repertoire TCR panel. TCRdb reprocessed the reads with MiXCR, giving one entry per CDR3 protein. The data hold 550 to 800 distinct CDR3 sequences, with over 6.5% observed a single time. The input for sequencing was CD8+ T cells from PBMCs, taken at baseline or after one month of anti-PD-1 therapy (not recorded which). Every receptor here comes from a human donor with melanoma.

This clonotype is large. The J gene is TRBJ2-1, the V gene TRBV7-3; 15 positions agree with TRBD2. The V gene end was trimmed by 5 bases and the J gene end by 0 bases; junction bases not matched to a gene: 5. The CDR3 is 18 residues long. Per germline, CDR1 SGHTA and CDR2 FQGTGA. This chain's CDR3 is CASSPGLAGGSSYNEQFF. As DNA, the CDR3 is TGTGCCAGCAGCCCCGGACTAGCGGGGGGGAGCTCCTACAATGAGCAGTTCTTC. Full variable domain (missing parts from reference TRBV7-3 and TRBJ2-1): GAGVSQTPSNKVTEKGKYVELRCDPISGHTALYWYRQSLGQGPEFLIYFQGTGAADDSGLPNDRFFAVRPEGSVSTLKIQRTERGDSAVYLCASSPGLAGGSSYNEQFFGPGTRLTVL.

This clonotype is large (0.1 to 1%). The rearrangement joins TRBV19 to TRBJ2-6, with unresolved D. The CDR3 extends over 11 amino acids. V lost 9 bases and J 6 bases, leaving 6 bases between the germline ends. Germline lookup yields CDR1 LNHDA and CDR2 SQIVND (reference sequence). CDR3 coding DNA: TGTGCCAGCGGGCCGGCCAACGTCCTGACTTTC. Residues: CASGPANVLTF.

The chain combines TRBV28 with TRBJ2-1; the D call may be TRBD1 or TRBD2 (5 bases each). This CDR3 comprises 16 residues. CDR1 is MDHEN and CDR2 is SYDVKM in the germline V gene. V was shortened by 6 bases and J by 0 bases, with 15 bases between the two germline ends. This CDR3 reads CASSPRDRYSYNEQFF. The CDR3 nucleotides are TGTGCCAGCAGCCCCAGGGACCGATACTCCTACAATGAGCAGTTCTTC.

This clonotype was found a few times. Since a much larger clone is just one base distant, this may be a read error. This chain joins TRBV19 and TRBJ2-5; TRBD2 matches 10 bases. Germline V gives CDR1 LNHDA, CDR2 SQIVND (reference sequence). The CDR3 runs 17 residues. The V segment lost 7 bases and the J segment 2 bases; nucleotides outside the gene matches: 13. The CDR3 here is CASTFSGGLAPQETQYF. CDR3 bases: TGTGCCAGTACCTTCTCAGGGGGACTAGCGCCACAAGAGACCCAGTACTTC. Based on the CDR3 plus reference TRBV19 and TRBJ2-5, the full variable domain is DGGITQSPKYLFRKEGQNVTLSCEQNLNHDAMYWYRQDPGQGLRLIYYSQIVNDFQKGDIAEGYSVSREKKESFPLTVTSAQKNPTAFYLCASTFSGGLAPQETQYFGPGTRLLVL.

By share, this clonotype ranks as large. V and J are TRBV19 and TRBJ1-1, with no clear D. The CDR3 covers 12 residues. V dropped 3 bases and J dropped 4 bases, with 6 bases sitting between them. CDR1 LNHDA and CDR2 SQIVND come from the germline V gene (reference sequence). The CDR3 reads CASSMIGTEAFF. The CDR3 region has the DNA TGTGCCAGTAGTATGATCGGCACTGAAGCTTTCTTT.

By frequency in the sample, this clonotype is large. The J gene is TRBJ1-5, the V gene TRBV19, with D uncertain. Trimming pared 7 bases from V and 4 bases from J, leaving 11 bases between. Germline V gene lookup returns CDR1 LNHDA and CDR2 SQIVND (reference sequence). This CDR3 has 13 residues. CDR3 residues: CASMLGGNQPQHF. The CDR3 region has the DNA TGTGCCAGTATGTTGGGCGGTAATCAGCCCCAGCATTTT.

This clonotype is categorized as medium-sized. V usage is TRBV7-2 and J usage is TRBJ2-7; D is unclear. Trimming took 6 bases from V and 3 from J, leaving 6 bases between them. This CDR3 is 11 amino acids long. The germline CDR1 and CDR2 sequences are SGHTA and FQGNSA. The CDR3: CASRSGYEQYF. CDR3 in DNA: TGTGCCAGCAGGTCCGGCTACGAGCAGTACTTC. Drawing the rest from reference TRBV7-2 and TRBJ2-7, the complete variable domain is GAGVSQSPSNKVTEKGKDVELRCDPISGHTALYWYRQSLGQGLEFLIYFQGNSAPDKSGLPSDRFSAERTGGSVSTLTIQRTQQEDSAVYLCASRSGYEQYFGPGTRLTVT.

By share of the sample, this clonotype is large. The J gene is TRBJ2-2, the V gene TRBV19, with 8 bases identical to TRBD2. The CDR3 length is 17 residues. V lost 3 bases to trimming and J lost 1 base; unmatched junction nucleotides: 7. CDR1 is LNHDA and CDR2 is SQIVND in the germline V gene (reference sequence). CDR3 nucleotides: TGTGCCAGTAGTATCTCGCCGAGCGGGGGGAACACCGGGGAGCTGTTTTTT. It encodes CASSISPSGGNTGELFF. The full variable domain, with the rest looked up from reference TRBV19 and TRBJ2-2, is DGGITQSPKYLFRKEGQNVTLSCEQNLNHDAMYWYRQDPGQGLRLIYYSQIVNDFQKGDIAEGYSVSREKKESFPLTVTSAQKNPTAFYLCASSISPSGGNTGELFFGEGSRLTVL.

This clonotype is judged large (0.1 to 1%). Here the CDR3 DNA reads TGTGCCAGCAGTACTCGACTAGCGGGGGGATTAAACACCGGGGAGCTGTTTTTT. Translating it yields CASSTRLAGGLNTGELFF. The chain joins TRBV12-3 or TRBV12-4 to TRBJ2-2; 13 nucleotides agree with TRBD2. V dropped 5 bases and J dropped 2; count of bases not matched to a gene: 8. CDR3 length: 18 amino acids.

This clonotype is labeled as large. The chain links TRBV4-2 to TRBJ2-7; unclear D gene. Deletions cut 3 bases from V and 4 bases from J, with 7 bases between. Per the germline V gene, CDR1 is LGHNA and CDR2 is YNFKEQ. The CDR3 has 12 amino acids. The CDR3 bases are TGTGCCAGCAGCCAGACACGATACGAGCAGTACTTC. It is translated as CASSQTRYEQYF.

This clonotype was observed a handful of times. The chain uses TRBV28 and TRBJ2-7, with 7 bases matching TRBD2. The ends lost 5 bases at V and 0 bases at J; junction bases unmatched: 7. CDR3 length: 15 residues. CDR1 and CDR2 from the germline V gene are MDHEN and SYDVKM. The CDR3 region has the DNA TGTGCCAGCAGTCCCTGGGGGGGGAGCTCCTACGAGCAGTACTTC. Protein: CASSPWGGSSYEQYF.

By proportion, this clonotype is large. J is TRBJ2-2 and V is TRBV19, with TRBD1 matching over 11 bases. Per the germline V gene, CDR1 is LNHDA and CDR2 is SQIVND (reference sequence). Trimming took 2 bases from V and 0 from J; bases not matched to a gene: 8. This CDR3 is built from 19 residues. The CDR3 here is CASSIKSDRGPSNTGELFF. CDR3 DNA sequence: TGTGCCAGTAGTATAAAATCGGACAGGGGGCCCTCGAACACCGGGGAGCTGTTTTTT.

This clonotype is medium-sized (0.01 to 0.1%) within its sample. The V gene is TRBV2, the J gene TRBJ2-1; 14 bases match TRBD2. Germline V gene data show CDR1 as SNHLY and CDR2 as FYNNEI. The CDR3 sequence is 14 residues long. The J segment lost 6 bases and the V segment lost 6 bases, leaving 1 base of the junction unmatched. As DNA, the CDR3 is TGTGCCAGCAGCGGGACTAGCGGGGGCAATGAGCAGTTCTTC. Protein sequence: CASSGTSGGNEQFF.

This clonotype is medium-sized within its sample. The chain employs TRBV19 and TRBJ1-1, with 7 positions matching TRBD1. The CDR3 is 15 amino acids. Trimming cost V 4 bases and J 4 bases; bases outside gene matches: 9. Germline assignment: CDR1 LNHDA and CDR2 SQIVND (reference sequence). The chain's CDR3 is CASSTRQGGSTEAFF. In nucleotides, the CDR3 is TGTGCCAGTAGTACCCGACAGGGAGGCAGCACTGAAGCTTTCTTT.

This clonotype qualifies as medium-sized. The chain combines TRBV24-1 with TRBJ2-7; tentative D call: TRBD2 (5 bases). The CDR3 extends over 13 amino acids. V lost 3 bases and J 3 bases, leaving 8 bases between the germline ends. Germline V lookup: CDR1 KGHDR, CDR2 SFDVKD. CDR3: CATSDEGNYEQYF. Here the CDR3 DNA reads TGTGCCACCAGTGATGAGGGTAACTACGAGCAGTACTTC.

This clonotype is judged large. The rearrangement links TRBV27 to TRBJ2-7, with 7 bases identical to TRBD2. The germline V gene has CDR1 MNHEY and CDR2 SMNVEV (reference sequence). CDR3 length equals 15 residues. Germline trimming cut 8 bases from V and 4 bases from J; bases unmatched to any gene: 14. The CDR3 protein is CASWAGPSGGYEQYF. The CDR3, as DNA: TGTGCCAGCTGGGCGGGACCCTCGGGGGGATACGAGCAGTACTTC.